A single sample gave rise to the 28 T cell receptor beta chains below, sequenced in a study of CD8+CD57+ T cells in acquired aplastic anemia. Profiling of TCR beta VDJ combinations and CDR3 sequences used genomic DNA as template. TCRdb recomputed calls from the reads with MiXCR, one row per CDR3 protein. The sample lists under 250,000 distinct CDR3 sequences, about 37% occurring once. Input material: sorted CD4+, CD8+, or CD8+CD57+ T cells (not recorded which) from PBMCs. These receptors all come from a human donor in good health, serving as a control.

Only one count was recorded for this clonotype. This chain uses TRBV10-1 with TRBJ2-5; TRBD1 matches 7 bases. This CDR3 spans 14 amino acids. V shed 2 bases and J 4 bases; nucleotides not matched to a gene: 4. Germline-derived CDR1 and CDR2 are WNHNN and SYGVQD (reference sequence). In DNA, the CDR3 is TGCGCCAGCAGTGAGGATCCAGGGGGAGAGACCCAGTACTTC. Translation gives CASSEDPGGETQYF.

Many counts were recorded for this clonotype. CDR3 DNA sequence: TGTGCCAGCAGCCAAAGTATGTTAGAGACCCAGTACTTC. It is translated as CASSQSMLETQYF. The chain links TRBV7-9 to TRBJ2-5, with D unclear. Germline V gene sequence: CDR1 SEHNR, CDR2 FQNEAQ (reference sequence). The CDR3 length is 13 residues. V was cut by 5 bases and J by 4 bases, with 11 bases left in between.

This clonotype was detected many times. V usage is TRBV20-1 and J usage is TRBJ1-2; 7 bases map to TRBD1. The J segment lost 7 bases and the V segment lost 5 bases, leaving 7 bases of the junction unmatched. Germline V CDR1 and CDR2: DFQATT, SNEGSKA (reference sequence). The CDR3 totals 12 residues. The CDR3 DNA sequence: TGCAGTGCTCAGACAGGGAGCGCTGGCTACACCTTC. This encodes CSAQTGSAGYTF.

V is TRBV10-3 and J is TRBJ2-5; tentatively, D is TRBD1 (6 bases). The germline V gene encodes CDR1 ENHRY and CDR2 SYGVKD. V lost 10 bases, J lost 7 bases, and 22 bases lay in between. This CDR3 is built from 14 residues. The CDR3 is CASSLGQSLGTQYF. The CDR3 region has the DNA TGTGCCAGCAGCCTCGGACAGTCCTTGGGGACCCAGTACTTC.

This clonotype came up once. The chain employs TRBV7-9 and TRBJ1-1; D gene ambiguous. This CDR3 is built from 13 residues. In germline, CDR1 is SEHNR, CDR2 FQNEAQ (reference sequence). V was trimmed by 5 bases and J by 3 bases, leaving 10 bases between them. The CDR3 bases are TGTGCCAGCAGCAGGACCCCTGACACTGAAGCTTTCTTT. Protein: CASSRTPDTEAFF.

Concerning this clonotype itself: Possible read error: a much larger clone is one base away. The missing conserved phenylalanine or tryptophan at the end of this CDR3 makes a read error likely. Written as DNA, the CDR3 is TGCGCCAGCAGCGGGACTAACTCCTACGAGCAGTACCTC. Its translation: CASSGTNSYEQYL. J is TRBJ2-7 and V is TRBV5-1; 7 nucleotides agree with TRBD2. Trimming removed 4 bases from V and 0 bases from J; junction bases left unmatched: 1. The CDR3 contains 13 residues. The germline CDR1 and CDR2 sequences are SGHRS and YFSETQ.

The chain links TRBV5-1 to TRBJ1-1; 8 bases fit TRBD1. The CDR3 runs 14 residues. Germline V gene sequence: CDR1 SGHRS, CDR2 YFSETQ. The ends lost 3 bases at V and 8 bases at J; junction bases unmatched: 9. The CDR3 loop reads CASSWQGASVEAFF. DNA of the CDR3: TGCGCCAGCAGCTGGCAGGGGGCGTCCGTCGAAGCTTTCTTT.

This clonotype was counted a few times. CDR3 DNA: TGTGCCAGCAGCTTGGGACTACTGAACACCGGGGAGCTGTTTTTT. It is translated as CASSLGLLNTGELFF. The chain recombines TRBV5-4 with TRBJ2-2; a possible D gene is TRBD2 (5 bases). CDR3 length: 15 residues. Germline V gene lookup returns CDR1 SGHNT and CDR2 YYREEE (reference sequence). Trimming cost V 0 bases and J 1 base, with 7 bases left between them.

The rearrangement uses TRBV2 and TRBJ2-1; TRBD1 aligns across 10 bases. The germline V gene has CDR1 SNHLY and CDR2 FYNNEI. V dropped 5 bases and J dropped 8; count of bases not matched to a gene: 6. The CDR3 is made up of 14 amino acids. The CDR3 nucleotides read TGTGCCAGCAGTTTAGGCGACAGGGGGCATGAGCAGTTCTTC. It specifies CASSLGDRGHEQFF.

J is TRBJ2-3 and V is TRBV4-1, with D perhaps assigned TRBD1 or TRBD2 (6 bases each). The germline V and J ends were trimmed by 3 bases and 5 bases, with 18 bases remaining between them. CDR1 MGHRA and CDR2 YSYEKL come from the germline V gene. The CDR3 is made up of 16 amino acids. As DNA, the CDR3 is TGCGCCAGCAGCCAGATGCAGGGGAGGCGGAGAGATACGCAGTATTTT. It translates to CASSQMQGRRRDTQYF.

This clonotype occurred many times. This chain connects TRBV5-4 to TRBJ1-2, with a weak D call TRBD1 (6 bases). Germline-derived CDR1 and CDR2 are SGHNT and YYREEE (reference sequence). The CDR3 contains 17 residues. V dropped 1 base and J dropped 0 bases, with 16 bases sitting between them. The CDR3 bases are TGTGCCAGCAGCTTGTTGCCAGGGGAGAACTCTAACTATGGCTACACCTTC. Translated: CASSLLPGENSNYGYTF.

This clonotype was observed a handful of times. One base away lies a much larger clone, so this may be a sequencing read error. This sequence joins TRBV11-2 and TRBJ2-3, with 9 nucleotides matching TRBD2. CDR3 length equals 15 residues. Per the germline V gene, CDR1 is SGHAT and CDR2 is FQNNGV. The trim removed 8 bases at V and 2 bases at J, leaving 8 bases unmatched. CDR3 in amino acids: CASARTSEYTDTQYF. CDR3 DNA sequence: TGTGCCAGCGCGCGGACTAGCGAGTACACAGATACGCAGTATTTT.

This clonotype has a count of ten or more. The rearrangement links TRBV7-9 to TRBJ2-5; D may be TRBD2 (6 bases). The CDR3 extends over 15 amino acids. Trimming left V 0 bases short and J 10 bases short, with 18 bases between. The germline gives CDR1 SEHNR, CDR2 FQNEAQ (reference sequence). CDR3 bases: TGTGCCAGCAGCTTAGCGCGGACGGGACGAGCGGGCCAGTACTTC. This encodes CASSLARTGRAGQYF.

Concerning this clonotype: Being one base from a much bigger clone, this may be a read error. The V and J genes are TRBV15 and TRBJ1-3; TRBD1 is a possible D gene (6 bases). Germline V CDR1 and CDR2: LNHNV, YYDKDF (reference sequence). This CDR3 region has 13 residues. The V end lost 8 bases, the J end lost 3 bases, and 11 bases lay between the germline ends. CDR3 sequence: CATGEGGGNTIYF. The CDR3 region has the DNA TGTGCCACCGGAGAAGGGGGTGGAAACACCATATATTTT. Combining the CDR3 with reference TRBV15 and TRBJ1-3 gives the whole variable domain DAMVIQNPRYQVTQFGKPVTLSCSQTLNHNVMYWYQQKSSQAPKLLFHYYDKDFNNEADTPDNFQSRRPNTSFCFLDIRSPGLGDTAMYLCATGEGGGNTIYFGEGSWLTVV.

V and J are TRBV10-3 and TRBJ2-3, with 7 bases matching TRBD1. In germline, CDR1 is ENHRY, CDR2 SYGVKD. The CDR3 length is 16 residues. Unmatched junction bases numbered 5, after V lost 0 bases and J lost 2 bases. The CDR3 spells CAISESRTGDTDTQYF. For the CDR3, the DNA is TGTGCCATCAGTGAGTCGAGAACAGGGGACACAGATACGCAGTATTTT.

CDR3 in amino acids: CATAGPTNTGELFF. The CDR3 nucleotides are TGTGCCACCGCTGGACCCACGAACACCGGGGAGCTGTTTTTT. The chain employs TRBV2 and TRBJ2-2; D not resolved. Germline V gene sequence: CDR1 SNHLY, CDR2 FYNNEI. Trimming took 10 bases from V and 0 from J, leaving 12 bases between them. This CDR3 has 14 amino acids.

This clonotype appeared many times. V is TRBV24-1 and J is TRBJ1-5; tentatively, D is TRBD1 (6 bases). Germline loops: CDR1 KGHDR, CDR2 SFDVKD. The CDR3 consists of 18 residues. Trimming took off 4 bases at V and 0 bases at J, with 18 bases between the two ends. CDR3 sequence (DNA): TGTGCCACCAGTGACCGCCAGGCAGGGGCGCATAGCAATCAGCCCCAGCATTTT. The encoded protein is CATSDRQAGAHSNQPQHF.

In its sample, this clonotype was seen many times. Sequence at one end of the junction differs from germline and may be a read error. The chain combines TRBV20-1 with TRBJ1-1; 7 positions agree with TRBD1. Germline values: CDR1 DFQATT, CDR2 SNEGSKA (reference sequence). The CDR3 is 11 amino acids. The CDR3 protein is CSTRGQAEAFF. The CDR3 DNA sequence: TGCAGTACTAGGGGGCAAGCTGAAGCTTTCTTT.

A few counts support this clonotype. The chain has TRBV19 and TRBJ1-5; D gene uncertain. There are 13 residues in the CDR3. CDR1 is LNHDA, CDR2 SQIVND, per germline (reference sequence). V dropped 7 bases and J dropped 3 bases, with 10 bases sitting between them. CDR3 sequence reads: CASTTATNQPQHF. CDR3 sequence (DNA): TGTGCCAGTACGACCGCTACCAATCAGCCCCAGCATTTT.

This clonotype has at least ten counts. The V gene is TRBV14, the J gene TRBJ1-1, with D unresolved. CDR3 size: 15 residues. Trimming left V 6 bases short and J 0 bases short, with 14 bases between. Germline assignment: CDR1 SGHDN and CDR2 FVKESK. CDR3: CASSPRGALNTEAFF. The CDR3 DNA follows: TGTGCCAGCAGTCCGCGGGGAGCATTGAACACTGAAGCTTTCTTT.

The chain uses TRBV5-1 and TRBJ2-7, with 7 bases fitting TRBD1. The CDR3 consists of 16 residues. V lost 2 bases and J lost 0; bases outside the gene matches: 8. Germline assignment: CDR1 SGHRS and CDR2 YFSETQ. DNA for the CDR3: TGCGCCAGCAGCTTAACCCCGGACAGGACCTCCTACGAGCAGTACTTC. This sequence encodes CASSLTPDRTSYEQYF. The entire variable domain, with the rest obtained from reference TRBV5-1 and TRBJ2-7, is as follows: KAGVTQTPRYLIKTRGQQVTLSCSPISGHRSVSWYQQTPGQGLQFLFEYFSETQRNKGNFPGRFSGRQFSNSRSEMNVSTLELGDSALYLCASSLTPDRTSYEQYFGPGTRLTVT.

J is TRBJ1-2 and V is TRBV20-1, with D uncertain. In germline, CDR1 is DFQATT, CDR2 SNEGSKA (reference sequence). Trimming took 4 bases from V and 2 from J, leaving 8 bases between them. The CDR3 is made up of 12 amino acids. CDR3 DNA: TGCAGTGCTACCGCGGGAAACTATGGCTACACCTTC. Translated: CSATAGNYGYTF.

The rearrangement links TRBV19 to TRBJ1-1; no firm D call. The V gene's germline CDR1 is LNHDA and CDR2 SQIVND (reference sequence). The CDR3 is 13 amino acids. With 10 bases removed from V and 3 bases from J, the gap between germline ends came to 15 bases. The CDR3 DNA is TGTGCCACCGCAAGTTGGGCGCACACTGAAGCTTTCTTT. The encoded protein is CATASWAHTEAFF. The entire variable domain, with the rest obtained from reference TRBV19 and TRBJ1-1, is as follows: DGGITQSPKYLFRKEGQNVTLSCEQNLNHDAMYWYRQDPGQGLRLIYYSQIVNDFQKGDIAEGYSVSREKKESFPLTVTSAQKNPTAFYLCATASWAHTEAFFGQGTRLTVV.

The chain couples TRBV19 to TRBJ2-7; D may be TRBD2 (5 bases). Germline V gene data show CDR1 as LNHDA and CDR2 as SQIVND (reference sequence). The V end lost 8 bases, the J end lost 2 bases, and 13 bases lay between the germline ends. The CDR3 is 13 residues long. The CDR3 region has the DNA TGTGCCAGTTTATCGTCTAGCCCCTACGAGCAGTACTTC. This codes for CASLSSSPYEQYF.

This clonotype appeared a few times. This chain joins TRBV9 and TRBJ2-1; the D gene is possibly TRBD2 (5 bases). Germline V gene lookup returns CDR1 SGDLS and CDR2 YYNGEE. The CDR3 contains 18 residues. The V end lost 4 bases, the J end lost 1 base, and 21 bases lay between the germline ends. The CDR3 here is CASSLKPLGRGSYNEQFF. CDR3 DNA sequence: TGTGCCAGCAGCCTAAAACCCCTGGGCCGCGGGTCCTACAATGAGCAGTTCTTC.

V and J are TRBV7-9 and TRBJ2-5; D tentatively reads TRBD1 or TRBD2 (5 bases each). V dropped 5 bases and J dropped 5 bases, with 15 bases sitting between them. The CDR3 is made up of 14 amino acids. Per the germline V gene, CDR1 is SEHNR and CDR2 is FQNEAQ (reference sequence). CDR3 in DNA: TGTGCCAGCAGCCAAACTAGGGGCCTGGAGACCCAGTACTTC. Its translation is CASSQTRGLETQYF.

The chain employs TRBV11-2 and TRBJ1-5; D is ambiguous. Trimming pared 2 bases from V and 5 bases from J, leaving 22 bases between. The germline V gene encodes CDR1 SGHAT and CDR2 FQNNGV. The CDR3 spans 18 residues. The CDR3 region is CASSLNLRSSGLDQPQHF. The CDR3 coding sequence is TGTGCCAGCAGCTTAAATCTCCGTTCGTCGGGGTTAGATCAGCCCCAGCATTTT.

A note on this clonotype: Compared with germline, one end of the junction differs, possibly owing to a read error. This rearrangement joins TRBV10-3 to TRBJ2-4, with 7 bases aligning to TRBD1. Germline V gene sequence: CDR1 ENHRY, CDR2 SYGVKD. CDR3 length: 16 amino acids. DNA of the CDR3: TGTGCCAGCAGTAGGGCAGGGGGATTAGCCAAAAACATTCAGTACTTC. Its translation is CASSRAGGLAKNIQYF.